This TCR beta chain was recorded in a study of cytomegalovirus exposure and HLA in healthy donors. Findings and limits, study-wide: Analysis performed later showed TCR beta chains linked to HLA being more clonally expanded than equally common others. A missense DCLRE1C variant was associated with V- and J-gene trimming of TCR beta chains in a later analysis, and an independent cohort replicated the association.

The table lists this clone with a few counts. Its antigen is still unknown. In germline, CDR1 is MGHRA, CDR2 YSYEKL. The V and J ends lost 4 bases and 3 bases, in that order; junction bases with no gene match: 1. The CDR3 loop spans 14 amino acids. The primer mix had 60 Vbeta and 13 Jbeta primers. In the study's own analysis: An analysis that came later counted approximately 76 million unique TCR beta chains, approximately 10 million shared. TCRdb's copy holds only in-frame clones and misses some; the assay was immunoSEQ multiplex PCR. The V and J calls and clone size were taken over from that table, and D and trimming were inferred from the DNA. Of about 140,000 clones detected, roughly two thirds appear once; the ten largest clones hold over 1%.

This clonotype was sampled from a woman aged 40 to 50 in good health and CMV-seronegative. The chain uses TRBV4-1 and TRBJ1-1; 11 bases are shared with TRBD1. Sequenced material: PBMCs. The CDR3: CASSLGQGDTEAFF. DNA for the CDR3: TGCGCCAGCAGCCTGGGACAGGGGGACACTGAAGCTTTCTTT.